Below are 3 T cell receptor beta chains sequenced from a single sample in a study of T cell repertoires in cytomegalovirus infection. MiXCR, run by TCRdb on the reads, gives a single entry per CDR3 protein. The sample lists hundreds of thousands of distinct CDR3 sequences; around 6.2% were seen once. What was sequenced was PBMCs. The origin of the receptors is a human donor in good health (CMV status not recorded). Some clones in this sample may be carry-over from other donors' samples.

This clonotype showed up many times. The chain links TRBV18 to TRBJ1-1; D may be TRBD1 (5 bases). Per germline, CDR1 KGHSH and CDR2 LQKENI. Trimming took 6 bases from V and 6 from J, leaving 20 bases between them. CDR3 length: 15 amino acids. The CDR3, as DNA: TGTGCCAGCTCGGGGTCAACAGGAAAGTTGCCTGAAGCTTTCTTT. Amino acid sequence: CASSGSTGKLPEAFF.

This clonotype was seen ten or more times. The chain links TRBV29-1 to TRBJ2-5; TRBD2 is a possible D gene (7 bases). Germline values: CDR1 SQVTM, CDR2 ANQGSEA. CDR3 length equals 13 residues. V dropped 3 bases and J dropped 8 bases, with 16 bases sitting between them. The CDR3 nucleotides are TGCAGCGTTGAGGGGGGGGCTCGCGGAACCCAGTACTTC. It encodes CSVEGGARGTQYF. Variable domain in full (rest from reference TRBV29-1 and TRBJ2-5): SAVISQKPSRDICQRGTSLTIQCQVDSQVTMMFWYRQQPGQSLTLIATANQGSEATYESGFVIDKFPISRPNLTFSTLTVSNMSPEDSSIYLCSVEGGARGTQYFGPGTRLLVL.

This clonotype occurred many times. This chain uses TRBV20-1 with TRBJ2-7; maybe TRBD2 (6 bases). Per the germline V gene, CDR1 is DFQATT and CDR2 is SNEGSKA (reference sequence). The CDR3 covers 13 residues. The CDR3 loop reads CVYRASDSYEQYF. The CDR3 nucleotides are TGCGTTTATCGGGCTAGCGACTCCTACGAGCAGTACTTC.